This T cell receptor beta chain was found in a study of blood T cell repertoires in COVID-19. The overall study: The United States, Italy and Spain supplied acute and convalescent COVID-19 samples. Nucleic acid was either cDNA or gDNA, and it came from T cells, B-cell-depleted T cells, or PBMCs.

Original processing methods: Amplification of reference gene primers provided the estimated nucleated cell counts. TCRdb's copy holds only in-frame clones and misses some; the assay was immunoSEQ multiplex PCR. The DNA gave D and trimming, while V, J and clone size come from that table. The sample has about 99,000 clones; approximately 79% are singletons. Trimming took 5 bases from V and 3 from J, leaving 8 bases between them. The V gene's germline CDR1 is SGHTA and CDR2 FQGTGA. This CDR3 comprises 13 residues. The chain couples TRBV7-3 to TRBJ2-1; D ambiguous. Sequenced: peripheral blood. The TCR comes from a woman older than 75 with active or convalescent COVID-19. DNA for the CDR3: TGTGCCAGCAGCCCCTCCGTCTACAATGAGCAGTTCTTC. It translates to CASSPSVYNEQFF. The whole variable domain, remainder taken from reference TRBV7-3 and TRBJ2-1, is GAGVSQTPSNKVTEKGKYVELRCDPISGHTALYWYRQSLGQGPEFLIYFQGTGAADDSGLPNDRFFAVRPEGSVSTLKIQRTERGDSAVYLCASSPSVYNEQFFGPGTRLTVL.